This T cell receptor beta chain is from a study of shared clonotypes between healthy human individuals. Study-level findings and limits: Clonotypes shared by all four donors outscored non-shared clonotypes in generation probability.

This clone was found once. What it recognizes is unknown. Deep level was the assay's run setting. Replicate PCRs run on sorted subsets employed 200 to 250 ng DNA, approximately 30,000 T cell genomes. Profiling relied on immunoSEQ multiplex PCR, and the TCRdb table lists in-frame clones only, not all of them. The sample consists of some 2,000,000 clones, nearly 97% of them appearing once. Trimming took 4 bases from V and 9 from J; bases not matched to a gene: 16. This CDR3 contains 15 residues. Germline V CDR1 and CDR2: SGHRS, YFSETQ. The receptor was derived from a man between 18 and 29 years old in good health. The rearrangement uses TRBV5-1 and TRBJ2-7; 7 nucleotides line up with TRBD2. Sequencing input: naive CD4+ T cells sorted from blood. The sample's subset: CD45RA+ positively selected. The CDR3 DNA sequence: TGCGCCAGCAGCCCAGGGACCGGGACTACGCTCGCGCAGTACTTC. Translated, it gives CASSPGTGTTLAQYF.